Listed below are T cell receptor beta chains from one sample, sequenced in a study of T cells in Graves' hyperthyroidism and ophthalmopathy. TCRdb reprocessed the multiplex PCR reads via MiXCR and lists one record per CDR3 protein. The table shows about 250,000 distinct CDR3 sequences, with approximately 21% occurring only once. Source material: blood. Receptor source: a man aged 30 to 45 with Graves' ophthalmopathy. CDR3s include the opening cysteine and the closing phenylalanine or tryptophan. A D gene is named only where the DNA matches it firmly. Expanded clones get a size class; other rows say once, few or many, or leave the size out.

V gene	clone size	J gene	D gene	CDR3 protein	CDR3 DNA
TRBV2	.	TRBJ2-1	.	CASSFTKQVDEQFF	TGTGCCAGCAGTTTTACCAAACAGGTCGATGAGCAGTTCTTC
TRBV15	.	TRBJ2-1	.	CATSGPQGLYNEQFF	TGTGCCACCAGCGGCCCTCAAGGACTGTACAATGAGCAGTTCTTC
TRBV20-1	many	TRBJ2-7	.	CSARDHRIYEQYF	TGCAGTGCTAGAGATCACAGGATCTACGAGCAGTACTTC
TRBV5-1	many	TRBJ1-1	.	CASSLGPGEGTEAFF	TGCGCCAGCAGCTTGGGCCCAGGGGAGGGCACTGAAGCTTTCTTT
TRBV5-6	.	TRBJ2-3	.	CASSFPGDTDTQYF	TGTGCCAGCAGCTTTCCAGGCGACACAGATACGCAGTATTTT
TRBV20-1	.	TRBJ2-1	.	CSARPRNEQFF	TGCAGTGCTAGACCCCGCAATGAGCAGTTCTTC
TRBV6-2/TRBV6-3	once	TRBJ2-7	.	CASSDGGSYYEQYF	TGTGCCAGCAGTGACGGAGGCAGCTACTACGAGCAGTACTTC
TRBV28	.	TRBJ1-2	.	CASSLSLRKGYTF	TGTGCCAGCAGTTTATCTCTGCGAAAGGGCTACACCTTC
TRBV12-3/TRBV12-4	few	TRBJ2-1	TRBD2	CASSSTSGSSYNEQFF	TGTGCCAGCAGTTCCACTAGCGGGAGCTCCTACAATGAGCAGTTCTTC
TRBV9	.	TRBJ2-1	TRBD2	CASSVGGTRAHEQFF	TGTGCCAGCAGCGTAGGAGGGACTAGGGCCCATGAGCAGTTCTTC
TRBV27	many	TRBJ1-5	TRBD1	CASRRQGGQPQHF	TGTGCCAGCAGGAGACAGGGGGGTCAGCCCCAGCATTTT
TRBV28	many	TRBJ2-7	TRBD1	CASSFFGTGSQEQYF	TGTGCCAGCAGTTTCTTTGGGACAGGGAGTCAGGAGCAGTACTTC
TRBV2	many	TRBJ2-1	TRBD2	CASKWTRLDNEQFF	TGTGCCAGCAAGTGGACTAGGCTAGACAATGAGCAGTTCTTC
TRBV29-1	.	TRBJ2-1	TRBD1	CSVRTGSSYNEQFF	TGCAGCGTGAGGACAGGGAGCTCCTACAATGAGCAGTTCTTC
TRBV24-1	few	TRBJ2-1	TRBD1	CAIERRDRCFNEQFF	TGTGCCATCGAGCGGCGGGACAGGTGCTTCAATGAGCAGTTCTTC
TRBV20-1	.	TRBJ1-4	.	CSAKVLGRGNEKLFF	TGCAGTGCCAAAGTCCTCGGGCGGGGTAATGAAAAACTGTTTTTT
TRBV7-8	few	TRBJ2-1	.	CASSPLASGTQDEQFF	TGTGCCAGCAGCCCCCTAGCCAGCGGAACTCAGGATGAGCAGTTCTTC
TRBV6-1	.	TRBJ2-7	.	CASRPRGPYNEQYF	TGTGCCAGCAGACCCAGGGGCCCGTACAATGAGCAGTACTTC
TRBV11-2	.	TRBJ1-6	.	CASSFMGNNSPLHF	TGTGCCAGCAGCTTTATGGGGAATAATTCACCCCTCCACTTT
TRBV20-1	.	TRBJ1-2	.	CSAGETTSYGYTF	TGCAGTGCTGGGGAAACGACCAGCTATGGCTACACCTTC
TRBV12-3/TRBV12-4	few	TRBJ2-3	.	CASSDESSTDTQYF	TGTGCCAGCTCTGATGAATCTAGCACAGATACGCAGTATTTT
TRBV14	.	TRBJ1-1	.	CASSQDFGGVNTEAFF	TGTGCCAGCAGCCAAGATTTCGGGGGGGTGAACACTGAAGCTTTCTTT
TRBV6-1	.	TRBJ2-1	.	CASSPSRRTNYNEQFF	TGTGCCAGCAGTCCGTCTCGGCGGACGAACTACAATGAGCAGTTCTTC
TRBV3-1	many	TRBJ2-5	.	CASSPTLQETQYF	TGTGCCAGCAGCCCAACCCTACAAGAGACCCAGTACTTC
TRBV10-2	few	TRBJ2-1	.	CASRPRSNEQFF	TGCGCCAGCAGGCCCAGAAGCAATGAGCAGTTCTTC
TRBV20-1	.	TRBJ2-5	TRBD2	CSATPSGSLETQYF	TGCAGTGCCACACCTAGCGGGAGTCTGGAGACCCAGTACTTC
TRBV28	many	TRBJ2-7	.	CASSFAEKGYEQYF	TGTGCCAGCAGTTTTGCCGAAAAGGGCTACGAGCAGTACTTC
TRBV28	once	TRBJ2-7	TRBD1	CASSFGTGGFYEQYF	TGTGCCAGCAGTTTCGGGACAGGGGGCTTCTACGAGCAGTACTTC
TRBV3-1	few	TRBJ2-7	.	CASSQDPDLPYEQYF	TGTGCCAGCAGCCAAGATCCTGACTTACCCTACGAGCAGTACTTC
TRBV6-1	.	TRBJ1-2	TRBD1	CASSGGQSYGYTF	TGTGCCAGCAGTGGGGGACAGTCCTATGGCTACACCTTC
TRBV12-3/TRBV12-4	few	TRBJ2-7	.	CASSLLATYEQYF	TGTGCCAGCAGTTTACTAGCGACCTACGAGCAGTACTTC
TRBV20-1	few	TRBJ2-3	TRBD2	CSARVPTGLVSTDTQYF	TGCAGTGCTAGAGTTCCTACGGGACTAGTGAGCACAGATACGCAGTATTTT
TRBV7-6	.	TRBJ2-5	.	CASSLTRTYQETQYF	TGTGCCAGCAGCCTAACCCGGACCTACCAAGAGACCCAGTACTTC
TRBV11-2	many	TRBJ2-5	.	CASSLGGSETQYF	TGTGCCAGCAGCTTAGGAGGGTCAGAGACCCAGTACTTC
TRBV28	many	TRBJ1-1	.	CASSPTGFTEAFF	TGTGCCAGCAGTCCAACAGGGTTCACTGAAGCTTTCTTT
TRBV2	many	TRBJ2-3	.	CASSLLRPRSTDTQYF	TGTGCCAGCTCCCTGCTGAGGCCACGTAGCACAGATACGCAGTATTTT
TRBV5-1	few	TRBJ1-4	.	CASSLLPSNEKLFF	TGCGCCAGCAGCTTGCTTCCCTCTAATGAAAAACTGTTTTTT
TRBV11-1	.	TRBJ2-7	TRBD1	CASSQPGQAPGQYF	TGTGCCAGCAGCCAACCGGGACAGGCACCGGGGCAGTACTTC
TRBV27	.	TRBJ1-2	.	CASSLNGSPGYTF	TGTGCCAGCAGTTTAAACGGGAGCCCGGGCTACACCTTC
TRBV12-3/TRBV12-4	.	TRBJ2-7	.	CASSMDPYEQYF	TGTGCCAGCTCGATGGACCCTTACGAGCAGTACTTC
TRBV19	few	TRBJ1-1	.	CASKTAGIMNTEAFF	TGTGCCAGTAAGACAGCGGGGATTATGAACACTGAAGCTTTCTTT
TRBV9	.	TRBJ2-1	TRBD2	CASSPSGIAGDNEQFF	TGTGCCAGCAGTCCCAGCGGGATAGCGGGAGATAATGAGCAGTTCTTC
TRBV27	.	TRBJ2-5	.	CASSMYRGGSRETQYF	TGTGCCAGCAGTATGTACAGGGGGGGGTCCCGGGAGACCCAGTACTTC
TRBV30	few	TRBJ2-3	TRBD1	CAWSYRDRVHTQYF	TGTGCCTGGTCTTACCGGGACAGGGTGCATACGCAGTATTTT
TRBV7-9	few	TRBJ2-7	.	CASSPAPGTSPYEQYF	TGTGCCAGCAGCCCCGCCCCAGGGACTTCCCCGTACGAGCAGTACTTC
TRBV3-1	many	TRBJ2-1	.	CASSQTTNEQFF	TGTGCCAGCAGCCAAACGACCAATGAGCAGTTCTTC
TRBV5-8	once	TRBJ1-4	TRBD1	CASSSEGAVDEKLFF	TGTGCCAGCAGCTCGGAGGGGGCTGTGGATGAAAAACTGTTTTTT
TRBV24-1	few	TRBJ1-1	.	CATRLIEAFF	TGTGCCACCAGGTTGATTGAAGCTTTCTTT
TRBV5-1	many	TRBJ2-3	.	CASSLGSADTQYF	TGCGCCAGCAGCTTGGGATCGGCAGATACGCAGTATTTT
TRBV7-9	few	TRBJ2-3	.	CASSLTAGTQYF	TGTGCCAGCAGCTTAACGGCGGGGACGCAGTATTTT
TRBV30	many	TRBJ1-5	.	CAWKSSNQPQHF	TGTGCCTGGAAAAGTAGCAATCAGCCCCAGCATTTT
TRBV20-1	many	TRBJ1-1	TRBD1	CSARSGGTGMNTEAFF	TGCAGTGCTAGGTCAGGGGGGACAGGGATGAACACTGAAGCTTTCTTT
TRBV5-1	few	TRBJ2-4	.	CASSLLNTWGIQYF	TGCGCCAGCAGCTTGTTAAACACTTGGGGCATTCAGTACTTC
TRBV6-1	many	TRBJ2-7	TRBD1	CASRDNRDRVYEQYF	TGTGCCAGCAGAGATAACCGGGACAGGGTATACGAGCAGTACTTC
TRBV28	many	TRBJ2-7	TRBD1	CASSSRDRPSYEQYF	TGTGCCAGCAGTTCTAGGGACAGGCCCTCCTACGAGCAGTACTTC
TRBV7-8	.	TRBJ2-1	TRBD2	CASSLARLAGVGAYNEQFF	TGTGCCAGCAGCTTAGCGCGGCTAGCGGGAGTAGGGGCCTACAATGAGCAGTTCTTC
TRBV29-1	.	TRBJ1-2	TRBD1	CSVEDRTGDPYGYTF	TGCAGCGTTGAAGATCGGACAGGGGACCCCTATGGCTACACCTTC
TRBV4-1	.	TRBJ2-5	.	CASSQDRSSGSRGETQYF	TGCGCCAGCAGCCAAGATCGGAGTAGCGGTTCTCGGGGAGAGACCCAGTACTTC
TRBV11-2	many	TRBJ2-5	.	CASSLGNQLQETQYF	TGTGCCAGCAGCTTGGGGAACCAGCTACAAGAGACCCAGTACTTC